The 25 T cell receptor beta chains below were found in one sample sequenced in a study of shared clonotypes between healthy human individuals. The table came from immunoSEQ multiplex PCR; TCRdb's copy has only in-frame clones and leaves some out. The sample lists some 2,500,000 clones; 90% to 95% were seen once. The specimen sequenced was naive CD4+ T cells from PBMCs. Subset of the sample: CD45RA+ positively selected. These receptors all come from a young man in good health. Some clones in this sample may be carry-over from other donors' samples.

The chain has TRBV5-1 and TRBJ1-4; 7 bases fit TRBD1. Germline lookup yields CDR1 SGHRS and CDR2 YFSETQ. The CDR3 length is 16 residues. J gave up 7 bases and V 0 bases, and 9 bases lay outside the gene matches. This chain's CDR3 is CASSLGDSGLGEKLFF. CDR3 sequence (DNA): TGCGCCAGCAGCTTGGGGGACAGCGGTTTGGGTGAAAAACTGTTTTTT.

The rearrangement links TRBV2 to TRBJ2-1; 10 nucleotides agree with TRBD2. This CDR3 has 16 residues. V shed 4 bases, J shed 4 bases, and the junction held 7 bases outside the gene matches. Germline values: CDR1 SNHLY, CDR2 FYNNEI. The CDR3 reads CASSVGGLAIYNEQFF. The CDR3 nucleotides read TGTGCCAGCAGTGTGGGGGGACTAGCGATATACAATGAGCAGTTCTTC.

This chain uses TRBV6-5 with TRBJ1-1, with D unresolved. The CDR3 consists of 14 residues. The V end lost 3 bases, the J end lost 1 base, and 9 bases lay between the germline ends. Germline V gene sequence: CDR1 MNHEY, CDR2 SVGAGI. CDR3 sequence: CASSYFAGNTEAFF. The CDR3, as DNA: TGTGCCAGCAGTTATTTCGCGGGGAACACTGAAGCTTTCTTT.

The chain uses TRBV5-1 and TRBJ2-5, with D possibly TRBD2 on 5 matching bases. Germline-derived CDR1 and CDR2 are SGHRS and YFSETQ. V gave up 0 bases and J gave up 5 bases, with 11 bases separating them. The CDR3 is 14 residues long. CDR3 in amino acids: CASSLDARVETQYF. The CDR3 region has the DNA TGCGCCAGCAGCTTGGACGCGCGGGTGGAGACCCAGTACTTC.

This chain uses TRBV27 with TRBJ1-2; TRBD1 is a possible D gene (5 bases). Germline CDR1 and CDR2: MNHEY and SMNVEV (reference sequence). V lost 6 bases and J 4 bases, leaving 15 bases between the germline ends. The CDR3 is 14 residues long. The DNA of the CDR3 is TGTGCCAGCAGGGGGGTCGGGAAAGCCTATGGCTACACCTTC. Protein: CASRGVGKAYGYTF.

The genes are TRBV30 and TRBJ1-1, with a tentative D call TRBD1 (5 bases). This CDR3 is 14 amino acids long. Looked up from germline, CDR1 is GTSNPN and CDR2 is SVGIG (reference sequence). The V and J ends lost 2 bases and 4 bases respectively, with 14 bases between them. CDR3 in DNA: TGTGCCTGGAGTAAGGGAGGGGAGCCCACTGAAGCTTTCTTT. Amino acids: CAWSKGGEPTEAFF.

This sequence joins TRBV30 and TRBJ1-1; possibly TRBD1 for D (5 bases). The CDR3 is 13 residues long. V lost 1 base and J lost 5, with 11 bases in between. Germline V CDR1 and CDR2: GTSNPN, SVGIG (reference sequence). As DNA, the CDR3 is TGTGCCTGGAGTGGTGGGGGTCTGACTGAAGCTTTCTTT. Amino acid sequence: CAWSGGGLTEAFF.

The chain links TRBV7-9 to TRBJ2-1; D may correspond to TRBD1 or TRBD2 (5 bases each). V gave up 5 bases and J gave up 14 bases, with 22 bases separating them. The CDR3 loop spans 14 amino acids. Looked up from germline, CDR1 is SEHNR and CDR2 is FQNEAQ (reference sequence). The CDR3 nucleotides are TGTGCCAGCAGCGAGAGAGGGTTCAAATTGGGGGAGTTCTTC. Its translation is CASSERGFKLGEFF.

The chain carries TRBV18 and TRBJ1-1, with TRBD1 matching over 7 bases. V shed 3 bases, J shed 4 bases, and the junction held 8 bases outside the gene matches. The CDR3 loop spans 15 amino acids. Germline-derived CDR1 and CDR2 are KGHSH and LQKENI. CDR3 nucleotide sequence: TGTGCCAGCTCACCGGCAGGGGGGGGAACCACTGAAGCTTTCTTT. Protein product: CASSPAGGGTTEAFF.

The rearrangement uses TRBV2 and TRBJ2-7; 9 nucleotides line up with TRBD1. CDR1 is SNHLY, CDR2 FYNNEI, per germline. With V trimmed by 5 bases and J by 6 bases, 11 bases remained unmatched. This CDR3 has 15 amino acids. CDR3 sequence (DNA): TGTGCCAGCAGTCAGGGACAGGGTATCAGGGTCGAGCAGTACTTC. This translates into CASSQGQGIRVEQYF.

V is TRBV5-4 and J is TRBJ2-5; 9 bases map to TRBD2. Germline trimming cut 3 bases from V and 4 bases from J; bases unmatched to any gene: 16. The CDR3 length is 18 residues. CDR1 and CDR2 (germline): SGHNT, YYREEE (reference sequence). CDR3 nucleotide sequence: TGTGCCAGCAGCTCCCTCTTTGGTAGCGGGAGAGTAGCAGAGACCCAGTACTTC. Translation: CASSSLFGSGRVAETQYF.

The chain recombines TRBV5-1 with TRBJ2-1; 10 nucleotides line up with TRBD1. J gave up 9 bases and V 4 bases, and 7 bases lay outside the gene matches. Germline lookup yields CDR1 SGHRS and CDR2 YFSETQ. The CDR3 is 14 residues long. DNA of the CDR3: TGCGCCAGCAGCAGGGACAGGGGAGGGAGTGAGCAGTTCTTC. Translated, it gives CASSRDRGGSEQFF.

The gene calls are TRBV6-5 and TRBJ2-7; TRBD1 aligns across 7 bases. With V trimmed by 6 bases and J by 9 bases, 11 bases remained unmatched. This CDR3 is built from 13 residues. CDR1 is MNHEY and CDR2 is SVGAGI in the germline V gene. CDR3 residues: CASRLTGLGVQYF. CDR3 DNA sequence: TGTGCCAGCAGGTTGACAGGGCTGGGCGTGCAGTACTTC.

The CDR3 region is CASSRAGALVEQFF. Written as DNA, the CDR3 is TGTGCCAGCAGTAGAGCGGGAGCCCTAGTTGAGCAGTTCTTC. The rearrangement uses TRBV2 and TRBJ2-1, with 8 bases fitting TRBD2. CDR1 and CDR2 (germline): SNHLY, FYNNEI. The junction had 9 bases not matched to a gene; V was cut back by 5 bases and J by 9 bases. There are 14 residues in the CDR3.

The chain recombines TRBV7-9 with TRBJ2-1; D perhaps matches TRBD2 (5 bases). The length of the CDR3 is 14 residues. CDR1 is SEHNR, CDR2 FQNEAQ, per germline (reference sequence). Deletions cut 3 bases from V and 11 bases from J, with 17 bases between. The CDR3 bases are TGTGCCAGCAGCTTCCATTATATAGCGCACCAGCAGTTCTTC. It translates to CASSFHYIAHQQFF. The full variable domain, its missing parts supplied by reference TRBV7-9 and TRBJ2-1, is DTGVSQNPRHKITKRGQNVTFRCDPISEHNRLYWYRQTLGQGPEFLTYFQNEAQLEKSRLLSDRFSAERPKGSFSTLEIQRTEQGDSAMYLCASSFHYIAHQQFFGPGTRLTVL.

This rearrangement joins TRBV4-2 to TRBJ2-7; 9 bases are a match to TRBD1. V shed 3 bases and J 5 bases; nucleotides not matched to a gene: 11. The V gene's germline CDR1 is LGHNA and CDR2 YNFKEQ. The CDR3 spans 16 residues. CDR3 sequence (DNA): TGTGCCAGCAGCCAGACCGGGACAGGGTCGCGAGACGAGCAGTACTTC. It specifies CASSQTGTGSRDEQYF.

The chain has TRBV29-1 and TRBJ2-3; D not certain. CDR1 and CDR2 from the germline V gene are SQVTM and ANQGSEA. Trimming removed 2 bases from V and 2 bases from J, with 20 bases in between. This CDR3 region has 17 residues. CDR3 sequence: CSVEQTRGPLHTDTQYF. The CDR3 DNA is TGCAGCGTTGAACAGACCCGAGGTCCATTGCACACAGATACGCAGTATTTT.

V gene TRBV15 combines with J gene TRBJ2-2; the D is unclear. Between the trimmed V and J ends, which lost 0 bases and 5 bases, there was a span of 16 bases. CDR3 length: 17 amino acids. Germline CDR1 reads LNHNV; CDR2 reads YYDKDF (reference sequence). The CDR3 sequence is CATSRDYSSGETGELFF. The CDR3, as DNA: TGTGCCACCAGCAGAGATTACAGTTCCGGAGAGACCGGGGAGCTGTTTTTT.

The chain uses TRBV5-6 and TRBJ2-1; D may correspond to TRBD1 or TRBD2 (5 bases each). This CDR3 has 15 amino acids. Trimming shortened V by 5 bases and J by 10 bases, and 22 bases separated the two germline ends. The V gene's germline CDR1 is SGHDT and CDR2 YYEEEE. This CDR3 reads CASSEGTSGAKEQFF. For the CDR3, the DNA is TGTGCCAGCAGTGAAGGCACATCCGGGGCCAAAGAGCAGTTCTTC. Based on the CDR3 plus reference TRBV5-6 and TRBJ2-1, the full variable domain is DAGVTQSPTHLIKTRGQQVTLRCSPKSGHDTVSWYQQALGQGPQFIFQYYEEEERQRGNFPDRFSGHQFPNYSSELNVNALLLGDSALYLCASSEGTSGAKEQFFGPGTRLTVL.

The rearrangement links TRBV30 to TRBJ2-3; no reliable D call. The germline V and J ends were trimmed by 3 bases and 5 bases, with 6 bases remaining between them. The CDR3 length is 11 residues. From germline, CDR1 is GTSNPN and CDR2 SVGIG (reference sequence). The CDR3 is CAWSKGDTQYF. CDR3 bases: TGTGCCTGGAGCAAGGGAGATACGCAGTATTTT.

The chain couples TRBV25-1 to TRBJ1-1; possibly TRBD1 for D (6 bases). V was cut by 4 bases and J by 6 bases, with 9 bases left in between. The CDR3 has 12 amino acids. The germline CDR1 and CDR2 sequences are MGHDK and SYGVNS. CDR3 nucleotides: TGTGCCAGCAGTGGGGGGGCCGCTGAAGCTTTCTTT. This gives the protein CASSGGAAEAFF. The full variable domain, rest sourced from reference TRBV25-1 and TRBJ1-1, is EADIYQTPRYLVIGTGKKITLECSQTMGHDKMYWYQQDPGMELHLIHYSYGVNSTEKGDLSSESTVSRIRTEHFPLTLESARPSHTSQYLCASSGGAAEAFFGQGTRLTVV.

This CDR3 is CASSLFSQGGYTF. The CDR3, as DNA: TGTGCCAGCAGCTTGTTTTCTCAGGGTGGCTACACCTTC. The V gene is TRBV5-5, the J gene TRBJ1-2; D possibly corresponds to TRBD1 (5 bases). From germline, CDR1 is SGHKS and CDR2 YYEKEE (reference sequence). The CDR3 is made up of 13 amino acids. Trimming left V 1 base short and J 7 bases short, with 11 bases between.

The CDR3 DNA reads as TGTGCCAGCAGTGTGTGGGCAGGGAACACTGAAGCTTTCTTT. As protein: CASSVWAGNTEAFF. The chain recombines TRBV6-4 with TRBJ1-1, with D hard to call. CDR1 is MRHNA, CDR2 SNTAGT, per germline. Deletions cut 4 bases from V and 1 base from J, with 10 bases between. This CDR3 region has 14 residues.

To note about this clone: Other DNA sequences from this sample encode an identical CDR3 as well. DNA for the CDR3: TGTGCCAGCAGCCAAGGGTACAATGAGCAGTTCTTC. This translates into CASSQGYNEQFF. This sequence joins TRBV2 and TRBJ2-1; D gene unclear. The CDR3 covers 12 residues. Looked up from germline, CDR1 is SNHLY and CDR2 is FYNNEI. Between the trimmed V and J ends, which lost 6 bases and 4 bases, there was a span of 7 bases. Full variable domain (remainder filled in from reference TRBV2 and TRBJ2-1): EPEVTQTPSHQVTQMGQEVILRCVPISNHLYFYWYRQILGQKVEFLVSFYNNEISEKSEIFDDQFSVERPDGSNFTLKIRSTKLEDSAMYFCASSQGYNEQFFGPGTRLTVL.

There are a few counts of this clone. The CDR3 protein is CASLGVAFF. CDR3 in DNA: TGCGCCAGCCTCGGCGTAGCTTTCTTT. The V gene is TRBV10-2, the J gene TRBJ1-1; D remains ambiguous. CDR3 size: 9 residues. The germline V and J ends were trimmed by 8 bases and 10 bases, with 8 bases remaining between them. Looked up from germline, CDR1 is WSHSY and CDR2 is SAAADI.